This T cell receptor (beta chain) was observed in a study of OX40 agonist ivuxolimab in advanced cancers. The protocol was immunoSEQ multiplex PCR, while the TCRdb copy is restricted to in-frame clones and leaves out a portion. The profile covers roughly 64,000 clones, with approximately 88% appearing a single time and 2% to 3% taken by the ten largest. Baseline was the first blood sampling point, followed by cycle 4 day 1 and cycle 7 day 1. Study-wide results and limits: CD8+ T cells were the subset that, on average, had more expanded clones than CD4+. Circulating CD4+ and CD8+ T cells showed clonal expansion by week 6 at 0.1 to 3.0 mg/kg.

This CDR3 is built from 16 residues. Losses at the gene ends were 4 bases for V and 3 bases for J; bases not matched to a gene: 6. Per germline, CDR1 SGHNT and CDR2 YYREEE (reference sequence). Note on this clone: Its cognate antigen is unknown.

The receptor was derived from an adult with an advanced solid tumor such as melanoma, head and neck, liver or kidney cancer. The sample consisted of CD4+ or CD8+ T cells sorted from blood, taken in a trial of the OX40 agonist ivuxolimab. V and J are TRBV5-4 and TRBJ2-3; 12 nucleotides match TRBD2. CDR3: CASSRGTSGPTDTQYF. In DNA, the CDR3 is TGTGCCAGCAGCCGAGGGACTAGCGGGCCGACAGATACGCAGTATTTT.